This entry features one TCR beta chain sequence. Antigen unknown. The entry originates in a study of cytomegalovirus exposure and HLA in healthy donors. Study details: The 110 or so validation repertoires were produced on the same platform as the roughly 660 repertoires of the first cohort. This was reported in a later analysis.

The J segment lost 3 bases and the V segment lost 5 bases, leaving 6 bases of the junction unmatched. The V gene's germline CDR1 is SGHVS and CDR2 FQNEAQ. The CDR3 runs 15 residues. It was the approximately 110-subject validation cohort, separate from the roughly 700-subject first cohort, to which the donors belonged. Study-wide points: Cytomegalovirus status was reportedly diagnosed by the classifier with high sensitivity and specificity.

Sequencing used immunoSEQ multiplex PCR; TCRdb keeps in-frame clones, though not all of them. The top ten hold around 3.6% of the sample, which has 110,000 or so clones, around 86% seen once. The sequence came from a woman aged 18-29 years in good health and CMV-seropositive. The V and J genes are TRBV7-8 and TRBJ2-5; 10 bases map to TRBD1. Sequencing used PBMCs. DNA of the CDR3: TGTGCCAGCAGCATCGGACAGGGGGGGAAAGAGACCCAGTACTTC. It specifies CASSIGQGGKETQYF.